The TCR beta chain under discussion was sequenced for a study of blood T cell repertoires in COVID-19. Study-wide context: Sources were T cells, B-cell-depleted T cells, or PBMCs; the material itself was cDNA or gDNA.

This CDR3 is 14 amino acids long. Germline CDR1 reads MNHEY; CDR2 reads SVGEGT. J lost 6 bases, V lost 4 bases, and 6 bases had no gene match. The assay was immunoSEQ multiplex PCR, and TCRdb's table has in-frame clones only and misses some. The data hold under 150,000 clones, with 70% to 90% observed a single time. The V gene is TRBV6-2 or TRBV6-3, the J gene TRBJ1-5, with TRBD1 matching 7 bases. Input material: PBMCs or T cells enriched from blood (not recorded which). This TCR was sampled from a woman aged 45 to 65 who had recovered from COVID-19. Here the CDR3 reads CASSSDREFQPQHF. In nucleotides, the CDR3 is TGTGCCAGCAGTTCCGACAGGGAGTTTCAGCCCCAGCATTTT.